Presented here are 16 T cell receptor beta chains from one specimen sequenced in a study of blood T cells in healthy people across ages. Using a J-beta primer mix together with a sample-barcoded 5' primer, a second PCR was run for roughly 7 to 11 cycles. Using its own MiXCR run on the 5' RACE reads, TCRdb lists one record per CDR3 protein. The sample lists over a million distinct CDR3 sequences, roughly 43% occurring once. Specimen: blood. These receptor sequences come from a woman under 30 in good health.

This clonotype was counted at least ten times. The chain links TRBV18 to TRBJ2-1; D is uncertain. Germline CDR1 reads KGHSH; CDR2 reads LQKENI. The V and J ends lost 8 bases and 7 bases respectively, with 9 bases between them. The CDR3 is made up of 11 amino acids. CDR3 DNA sequence: TGTGCCAGCAGCCCGATAAATGAGCAGTTCTTC. Translated, it gives CASSPINEQFF.

The J gene is TRBJ2-1, the V gene TRBV20-1, with a possible D match to TRBD1 (6 bases). Trimming removed 0 bases from V and 7 bases from J, with 10 bases in between. CDR1 is DFQATT and CDR2 is SNEGSKA in the germline V gene (reference sequence). The CDR3 has 13 residues. The CDR3, as DNA: TGCAGTGCTAGAGATGGCAGGGGTAATGAGCAGTTCTTC. Translating gives CSARDGRGNEQFF.

The gene calls are TRBV6-5 and TRBJ2-3; D ambiguous. CDR3 size: 13 residues. V was cut by 4 bases and J by 6 bases, with 11 bases left in between. Germline CDR1 reads MNHEY; CDR2 reads SVGAGI. CDR3 bases: TGTGCCAGCAGTTCTGTCCCTAAGGATACGCAGTATTTT. Its protein product is CASSSVPKDTQYF.

This clonotype was found a few times. The rearrangement links TRBV27 to TRBJ2-1; D tentatively reads TRBD1 or TRBD2 (5 bases each). Germline V gives CDR1 MNHEY, CDR2 SMNVEV (reference sequence). V was clipped by 1 base and J by 6 bases, with 10 bases between them. CDR3 length: 14 amino acids. The CDR3 is CASSLFVGVNEQFF. The CDR3 DNA reads as TGTGCCAGCAGTTTATTTGTGGGGGTCAATGAGCAGTTCTTC.

This clonotype has only a few counts. The chain carries TRBV29-1 and TRBJ1-4; D remains unclear. Trimming shortened V by 4 bases and J by 8 bases, and 14 bases separated the two germline ends. CDR3 length equals 13 residues. Germline CDR1 reads SQVTM; CDR2 reads ANQGSEA. The CDR3 nucleotides read TGCAGCGTTGTATATTCGGAGCCGGAAAAACTGTTTTTT. Encoded protein: CSVVYSEPEKLFF.

This clonotype was counted between two and nine times. V and J are TRBV4-2 and TRBJ2-3; a weak D match, TRBD2 (5 bases). V was shortened by 0 bases and J by 8 bases, with 12 bases between the two germline ends. Germline CDR1 is LGHNA and CDR2 is YNFKEQ. The CDR3 is 14 amino acids. CDR3 DNA sequence: TGTGCCAGCAGCCAAGATCTTAACGGAGGTACGCAGTATTTT. Translating gives CASSQDLNGGTQYF.

This chain joins TRBV9 and TRBJ2-7, with 10 positions matching TRBD2. Germline lookup yields CDR1 SGDLS and CDR2 YYNGEE. With V trimmed by 4 bases and J by 1 base, 5 bases remained unmatched. This CDR3 is 15 amino acids long. The CDR3 spells CASSPAGGPSYEQYF. CDR3 DNA: TGTGCCAGCAGCCCAGCGGGAGGGCCTTCCTACGAGCAGTACTTC.

A note on this clonotype: This sequence may be a read error, since a much larger clone differs from it by one base. The gene calls are TRBV27 and TRBJ2-1; D may be TRBD2 (5 bases). Germline CDR1 and CDR2: MNHEY and SMNVEV (reference sequence). The CDR3 covers 13 residues. V was shortened by 5 bases and J by 4 bases, with 9 bases between the two germline ends. This CDR3 is CASSKEVYNEQFF. Here the CDR3 DNA reads TGTGCCAGCAGTAAGGAGGTATACAATGAGCAGTTCTTC.

The chain employs TRBV20-1 and TRBJ2-1, with D perhaps matching TRBD1 (6 bases). The V end lost 1 base, the J end lost 6 bases, and 16 bases lay between the germline ends. This CDR3 is built from 15 residues. Germline lookup yields CDR1 DFQATT and CDR2 SNEGSKA (reference sequence). CDR3 coding DNA: TGCAGTGCTAGAGTTGTGGGGGACATCACCAATGAGCAGTTCTTC. This sequence encodes CSARVVGDITNEQFF.

The chain employs TRBV12-3 or TRBV12-4 and TRBJ1-1, with D possibly being TRBD1 (5 bases). The CDR3 consists of 13 residues. V was clipped by 6 bases and J by 1 base, with 9 bases between them. CDR3: CASRQQANTEAFF. The CDR3 DNA reads as TGTGCCAGCAGACAACAGGCGAACACTGAAGCTTTCTTT.

The genes are TRBV10-2 and TRBJ1-6, with a weak D call TRBD1 (6 bases). CDR1 and CDR2 from the germline V gene are WSHSY and SAAADI. This CDR3 comprises 16 residues. Trimming took off 0 bases at V and 7 bases at J, with 13 bases between the two ends. The CDR3 loop is CASSESRGSGNSPLHF. The CDR3 nucleotides read TGCGCCAGCAGTGAGTCGAGGGGGTCTGGGAATTCACCCCTCCACTTT.

The rearrangement links TRBV29-1 to TRBJ2-7; the D is unclear. Germline V gene data show CDR1 as SQVTM and CDR2 as ANQGSEA. This CDR3 is built from 12 residues. The V end was cut by 4 bases, the J end by 4 bases, with 11 bases between. In DNA, the CDR3 is TGCAGCGTTGTTAGTCAGAGTTACGAGCAGTACTTC. Residues: CSVVSQSYEQYF.

The chain is built from TRBV12-3 or TRBV12-4 and TRBJ1-2; D remains unclear. The V and J ends lost 3 bases and 2 bases respectively, with 10 bases between them. The CDR3 is 14 residues long. This chain's CDR3 is CASSFLTSNYGYTF. CDR3 sequence (DNA): TGTGCCAGCAGTTTCCTTACATCCAACTATGGCTACACCTTC.

This sequence joins TRBV12-3 or TRBV12-4 and TRBJ2-7, with TRBD2 identical over 7 bases. V lost 5 bases to trimming and J lost 7 bases; unmatched junction nucleotides: 8. This CDR3 is built from 13 residues. Here the CDR3 DNA reads TGTGCCAGCAGTGTAGTCGGGCGGGGGGAGCAGTACTTC. It yields the protein CASSVVGRGEQYF.

This clonotype was observed a few times. The J gene is TRBJ2-7, the V gene TRBV12-3 or TRBV12-4, with a tentative D call TRBD1 (6 bases). The CDR3 spans 14 residues. V was cut by 5 bases and J by 2 bases, with 13 bases left in between. The CDR3, as DNA: TGTGCCAGCAGTAGGGGGACGGTCGCCTACGAGCAGTACTTC. This codes for CASSRGTVAYEQYF.

The gene calls are TRBV4-2 and TRBJ1-2; no clear D. Germline values: CDR1 LGHNA, CDR2 YNFKEQ. Trimming took 1 base from V and 3 from J, leaving 15 bases between them. The CDR3 has 16 amino acids. CDR3 DNA sequence: TGTGCCAGCAGCCAAGCTGCCCGCCAGCCCTACTATGGCTACACCTTC. Translation: CASSQAARQPYYGYTF.